What follows are 27 T cell receptor beta chains derived from one specimen sequenced in a study of shared clonotypes between healthy human individuals. Measured with immunoSEQ multiplex PCR; TCRdb has only the in-frame clones, and not every one. In the table there are 600,000 to 750,000 clones, approximately 77% of which are singletons. The sequenced sample was memory CD4+ T cells sorted from blood. Subset described: CD45RA-negative fraction. These receptors were taken from a woman under 40 in good health.

V is TRBV30 and J is TRBJ1-5; no clear D. Germline CDR1 and CDR2: GTSNPN and SVGIG (reference sequence). This CDR3 spans 14 amino acids. V was pared by 0 bases and J by 7 bases, with 13 bases between. The CDR3 DNA sequence: TGTGCCTGGAGTGTAGCCGGATTTGGCCAGCCCCAGCATTTT. Amino acids: CAWSVAGFGQPQHF.

The rearrangement uses TRBV2 and TRBJ1-4, with TRBD1 identical over 8 bases. In germline, CDR1 is SNHLY, CDR2 FYNNEI. The CDR3 runs 14 residues. V was pared by 6 bases and J by 15 bases, with 15 bases of the junction left unmatched. CDR3 loop: CASSIGQGFDEMFF. The DNA of the CDR3 is TGTGCCAGCAGCATCGGACAGGGCTTTGATGAGATGTTTTTT.

This clone turned up a few times. The chain combines TRBV28 with TRBJ1-4; 7 nucleotides match TRBD1. Germline CDR1 MDHEN, CDR2 SYDVKM. This CDR3 spans 15 amino acids. The trim removed 5 bases at V and 6 bases at J, leaving 9 bases unmatched. The CDR3 region has the DNA TGTGCCAGCAGTCTAGCCCCGGGACAGTATGAAAAACTGTTTTTT. Translating gives CASSLAPGQYEKLFF.

The V call is TRBV27, the J call TRBJ2-2; D is unresolved. CDR1 is MNHEY, CDR2 SMNVEV, per germline (reference sequence). CDR3 length equals 15 residues. V was shortened by 1 base and J by 2 bases, with 8 bases between the two germline ends. CDR3 DNA sequence: TGTGCCAGCAGTTTATTTTCGCTAAACACCGGGGAGCTGTTTTTT. Amino acids: CASSLFSLNTGELFF.

This clone has only a few counts. The chain has TRBV5-8 and TRBJ2-3, with D perhaps matching TRBD2 (5 bases). Looked up from germline, CDR1 is SGHTS and CDR2 is YDEGEE. The V and J ends lost 0 bases and 2 bases respectively, with 10 bases between them. CDR3 length: 15 amino acids. CDR3 sequence: CASSLAGVNTDTQYF. The CDR3 coding sequence is TGTGCCAGCAGCTTGGCCGGGGTCAACACAGATACGCAGTATTTT.

V usage is TRBV5-3 and J usage is TRBJ2-7; 9 bases align to TRBD1. TRBV5-3 is annotated as an ORF whose role is uncertain. The V and J ends lost 0 bases and 2 bases, in that order; junction bases with no gene match: 6. The CDR3 spans 16 residues. Written as DNA, the CDR3 is TGTGCCAGAAGCTTGGGGAGGGACAGGGTTACCTACGAGCAGTACTTC. Amino acids: CARSLGRDRVTYEQYF.

This chain links TRBV5-8 with TRBJ2-5, with D maybe TRBD1 (6 bases). The germline V gene encodes CDR1 SGHTS and CDR2 YDEGEE. The CDR3 spans 18 residues. Trimming took off 4 bases at V and 2 bases at J, with 24 bases between the two ends. For the CDR3, the DNA is TGTGCCAGCAGCACAGGGCCAACTGTCTTACTCGTACAAGAGACCCAGTACTTC. It codes for CASSTGPTVLLVQETQYF.

This sequence joins TRBV4-2 and TRBJ1-4, with D possibly being TRBD1 (5 bases). This CDR3 is 17 amino acids long. V shed 1 base and J shed 0 bases, with 12 bases lying between them. Germline CDR1 reads LGHNA; CDR2 reads YNFKEQ. The CDR3 region has the DNA TGTGCCAGCAGCCAAGGGGTCAGGGCCCCAACTAATGAAAAACTGTTTTTT. This sequence encodes CASSQGVRAPTNEKLFF.

The chain links TRBV5-4 to TRBJ2-1; D call uncertain. Looked up from germline, CDR1 is SGHNT and CDR2 is YYREEE (reference sequence). This CDR3 spans 12 amino acids. V lost 5 bases and J lost 10, with 13 bases in between. The CDR3 here is CASSRPLGEQFF. In DNA, the CDR3 is TGTGCCAGCAGTCGGCCTTTAGGCGAGCAGTTCTTC.

This rearrangement joins TRBV19 to TRBJ2-2, with D unresolved. The germline CDR1 and CDR2 sequences are LNHDA and SQIVND (reference sequence). Trimming cost V 3 bases and J 2 bases, with 10 bases left between them. The CDR3 is 15 amino acids. CDR3 residues: CASSIQRVNTGELFF. For the CDR3, the DNA is TGTGCCAGTAGTATTCAACGGGTCAACACCGGGGAGCTGTTTTTT.

The rearrangement links TRBV5-4 to TRBJ2-7; D not certain. The CDR3 runs to 16 residues. The V end was cut by 4 bases, the J end by 1 base, with 18 bases between. Germline V CDR1 and CDR2: SGHNT, YYREEE (reference sequence). In DNA, the CDR3 is TGTGCCAGCAGCCCGGTGGGTGGGCTAGGTTCCTACGAGCAGTACTTC. Its translation is CASSPVGGLGSYEQYF.

This clone was seen a single time. The chain carries TRBV7-2 and TRBJ2-1, with D maybe TRBD2 (5 bases). Per the germline V gene, CDR1 is SGHTA and CDR2 is FQGNSA. The V end lost 4 bases, the J end lost 8 bases, and 18 bases lay between the germline ends. The CDR3 extends over 15 amino acids. CDR3 sequence (DNA): TGTGCCAGCAGCTCCAAGGCCGGGATTGGGGATGAGCAGTTCTTC. This codes for CASSSKAGIGDEQFF.

This clone was found a few times. The chain couples TRBV19 to TRBJ1-4; 7 bases agree with TRBD1. This CDR3 contains 17 residues. CDR1 is LNHDA, CDR2 SQIVND, per germline (reference sequence). The junction had 13 bases not matched to a gene; V was cut back by 4 bases and J by 5 bases. The CDR3 region has the DNA TGTGCCAGTAGTACCCGACAGGGAAGGACCACAAATGAAAAACTGTTTTTT. Translated, it gives CASSTRQGRTTNEKLFF.

This clone has more than one count but fewer than ten. J is TRBJ1-1 and V is TRBV5-1; D is unclear. The CDR3 consists of 14 residues. Germline values: CDR1 SGHRS, CDR2 YFSETQ. V lost 0 bases, J lost 9 bases, and 15 bases lay in between. CDR3 nucleotide sequence: TGCGCCAGCAGCTTGGTATCAGATACGGGCAAAGCTTTCTTT. This codes for CASSLVSDTGKAFF.

V is TRBV7-2 and J is TRBJ2-1, with a weak D call TRBD2 (6 bases). Looked up from germline, CDR1 is SGHTA and CDR2 is FQGNSA. V was clipped by 4 bases and J by 4 bases, with 14 bases between them. This CDR3 has 15 residues. The CDR3: CASSSAVAVYNEQFF. CDR3 DNA sequence: TGTGCCAGCAGCTCGGCGGTAGCGGTTTACAATGAGCAGTTCTTC.

V is TRBV27 and J is TRBJ1-1; D call uncertain. Germline V CDR1 and CDR2: MNHEY, SMNVEV (reference sequence). The CDR3 contains 13 residues. Trimming stripped 3 bases from V and 3 bases from J, with 8 bases between. CDR3 in amino acids: CASSFRGYTEAFF. The CDR3 DNA is TGTGCCAGCAGTTTTAGAGGGTACACTGAAGCTTTCTTT.

This clone was observed once. The gene calls are TRBV7-2 and TRBJ2-1, with D possibly matching TRBD2 (6 bases). This CDR3 comprises 12 residues. V lost 4 bases and J 13 bases, leaving 14 bases between the germline ends. Germline V gives CDR1 SGHTA, CDR2 FQGNSA. CDR3 sequence (DNA): TGTGCCAGCAGCTCTAGCGTGGGGCACCAGTTCTTC. This translates into CASSSSVGHQFF.

The chain combines TRBV5-1 with TRBJ2-2, with 7 positions matching TRBD2. This CDR3 comprises 17 residues. Trimming cost V 1 base and J 2 bases; bases outside gene matches: 8. Germline V lookup: CDR1 SGHRS, CDR2 YFSETQ. CDR3 amino acids: CASSLSLVAGNTGELFF. CDR3 in DNA: TGCGCCAGCAGCTTGTCTTTAGTAGCGGGCAACACCGGGGAGCTGTTTTTT.

The gene calls are TRBV7-9 and TRBJ1-5, with D perhaps matching TRBD1 (6 bases). The CDR3 runs to 14 residues. Trimming pared 5 bases from V and 5 bases from J, leaving 13 bases between. CDR1 is SEHNR, CDR2 FQNEAQ, per germline (reference sequence). The CDR3 region has the DNA TGTGCCAGCAGCCCTAGGGACACCTATCAGCCCCAGCATTTT. This encodes CASSPRDTYQPQHF. The complete variable domain, with remaining parts taken from reference TRBV7-9 and TRBJ1-5, reads DTGVSQNPRHKITKRGQNVTFRCDPISEHNRLYWYRQTLGQGPEFLTYFQNEAQLEKSRLLSDRFSAERPKGSFSTLEIQRTEQGDSAMYLCASSPRDTYQPQHFGDGTRLSIL.

This clone was detected once. The rearrangement links TRBV18 to TRBJ2-1; 8 nucleotides align to TRBD1. The germline V gene has CDR1 KGHSH and CDR2 LQKENI. This CDR3 spans 16 amino acids. V was clipped by 3 bases and J by 5 bases; unmatched bases: 9. The chain's CDR3 is CASSPTQGAINNEQFF. DNA of the CDR3: TGTGCCAGCTCACCGACTCAGGGGGCGATTAACAATGAGCAGTTCTTC.

The chain uses TRBV18 and TRBJ2-3; D gene unclear. This CDR3 comprises 13 residues. Germline lookup yields CDR1 KGHSH and CDR2 LQKENI. Deletions cut 1 base from V and 2 bases from J, with 4 bases between. CDR3 DNA sequence: TGTGCCAGCTCACCACGGGACACAGATACGCAGTATTTT. Amino acid sequence: CASSPRDTDTQYF.

The chain combines TRBV19 with TRBJ2-5, with D possibly matching TRBD1 (7 bases). The V gene lost 3 bases and the J gene lost 10 bases, with 18 bases spanning the gap. Germline loops: CDR1 LNHDA, CDR2 SQIVND (reference sequence). This CDR3 is built from 14 residues. The CDR3 region is CASSIQGGTRHQYF. The DNA for the CDR3 is TGTGCCAGTAGTATCCAGGGGGGCACAAGACACCAGTACTTC.

This clone was found once. The V call is TRBV4-1, the J call TRBJ2-1; the D is unclear. Germline loops: CDR1 MGHRA, CDR2 YSYEKL. With 1 base removed from V and 10 bases from J, the gap between germline ends came to 20 bases. CDR3 length: 16 amino acids. The CDR3 loop is CASSQVGRSAGREQFF. The CDR3 region has the DNA TGCGCCAGCAGCCAAGTTGGGCGGTCGGCAGGTCGAGAGCAGTTCTTC.

V usage is TRBV18 and J usage is TRBJ2-5; no reliable D call. CDR1 and CDR2 from the germline V gene are KGHSH and LQKENI. The CDR3 is 11 amino acids. Trimming cost V 6 bases and J 10 bases, with 12 bases left between them. CDR3 in DNA: TGTGCCAGCTCGGACGCCCAGGACCAGTACTTC. It yields the protein CASSDAQDQYF. Supplemented by reference TRBV18 and TRBJ2-5, the full variable domain reads NAGVMQNPRHLVRRRGQEARLRCSPMKGHSHVYWYRQLPEEGLKFMVYLQKENIIDESGMPKERFSAEFPKEGPSILRIQQVVRGDSAAYFCASSDAQDQYFGPGTRLLVL.

As to this clone: Other DNA sequences in this sample translate to the same CDR3. The V call is TRBV11-3, the J call TRBJ2-1; 11 bases fit TRBD1. After removal of 0 bases from V and 4 bases from J, the junction contained 5 bases not matched to a gene. The CDR3 runs 17 residues. The germline CDR1 and CDR2 sequences are SGHNT and YENEEA. The CDR3 spells CASSLDSGTGGYNEQFF. The CDR3 DNA reads as TGTGCCAGCAGCTTAGATTCCGGGACAGGGGGATACAATGAGCAGTTCTTC.

This clone was picked up many times. J is TRBJ2-1 and V is TRBV28; the match to TRBD1 covers 9 bases. This CDR3 has 14 residues. Germline V lookup: CDR1 MDHEN, CDR2 SYDVKM. The ends lost 5 bases at V and 5 bases at J; junction bases unmatched: 4. The CDR3 is CASSKQGADNEQFF. CDR3 DNA: TGTGCCAGCAGTAAACAGGGGGCGGACAATGAGCAGTTCTTC.

The chain employs TRBV1 and TRBJ2-3; the tabulated D call, TRBD2, remains unverified against the DNA. TRBV1 is flagged as a pseudogene. The CDR3 extends over 18 amino acids. The CDR3 reads CTSSQEASGGDFTDTQYF. For the CDR3, the DNA is TGCACCAGCAGCCAAGAAGCTAGCGGGGGGGATTTCACAGATACGCAGTATTTT.